The T cell receptor beta chain under discussion was sequenced for a study of T cells in Graves' hyperthyroidism and ophthalmopathy. This clonotype was seen ten or more times. TCR beta CDR3 regions were amplified from RNA. When the TCR CDR3 underwent first-round RT-PCR, the HTBI primer set was used. In TCRdb, the multiplex PCR reads were re-called with MiXCR into one record per CDR3 protein. The data show 500,000 to 700,000 distinct CDR3 sequences, roughly a sixth seen once. V was cut by 7 bases and J by 10 bases, with 14 bases left in between. The CDR3 contains 12 residues. This TCR derives from a woman aged 18-35 years with Graves' hyperthyroidism. This sequence joins TRBV12-3 or TRBV12-4 and TRBJ2-1, with D perhaps given as TRBD1 or TRBD2 (5 bases each). What was sequenced was blood. The CDR3 spells CASTSIEGEQFF. The CDR3 DNA reads TGTGCCAGCACCTCCATTGAGGGGGAGCAGTTCTTC.